This T cell receptor (beta chain) was obtained from a study of post-analysis software for immune sequencing data (dated by TCRdb to between 2015 and 2016). Context from the whole study: Disease courses on record covered relapsing-remitting, secondary progressive and progressive-relapsing multiple sclerosis, though some patients had no subtype annotation. The patient repertoires were compared against 11 previously published healthy control repertoires obtained from donors aged roughly 6 to 28 years. A subset of samples was prepared in parallel using single-end sample barcoding, then pooled and co-amplified after Illumina adapter ligation.

General study outcomes and caveats: When samples were clustered directly using the F measure, samples prepared in the same batch co-clustered strongly, which prompted a batch-effect correction. Normalized Chao1 diversity was significantly lower in multiple sclerosis patients than controls, suggesting substantial peripheral T-cell clonal expansion. The multiple sclerosis patient group was slightly younger than the control group. Significantly higher frequencies in patients than in controls were found for roughly 5 TRBV segments, including TRBV5-6, TRBV5-1 and TRBV20-1.

In this sample, this clonotype turned up a few times. It lacks a known antigen. Per-base qualities were not stored, and no clone one base away is much larger. The protocol used for the library was PCR. The instrument given in TCRdb is Illumina HiSeq 2500. To reduce PCR and sequencing biases, unique molecular identifiers were built into the TCR beta cDNA libraries. Approximately 500,000 cDNA molecules were obtained per 1 to 10 million input T cells, so each molecule approximated one T cell. The same protocol used for the earlier healthy control dataset was applied to prepare and sequence the patient libraries. Samples belonging to the same batch were prepared together, multiplexed and sequenced on a shared HiSeq lane. The authors processed their data as follows. Raw barcoded reads were processed with MIGEC, discarding single-read molecular identifier groups before consensus assembly and CDR3 extraction. Clonotype tables were post-analysed with VDJtools, normalizing diversity by down-sampling all datasets to the smallest sample size. To correct batch-related cross-sample contamination, repertoire overlap clustering matched CDR3 amino acid sequences but not nucleotide sequences. Starting from the raw public reads, TCRdb applied fastp trimming at Q25, assembled clones with MiXCR and retained in-frame beta chains. Every CDR3 protein is listed once, alongside the most common genes and DNA of its rows. What appears here as the V and J calls and clone size reflects TCRdb's work, not the paper's. The sample table shows more than 350,000 distinct CDR3 sequences, and roughly 38% are seen once. Approximately 7.6% of the sample goes to the ten largest clones.

The trim is 6 bases for V and 6 bases for J, with a gap of 15 bases between the germline ends. Spanning cysteine to phenylalanine, the CDR3 consists of 13 amino acids. Just the 39-base CDR3 DNA is kept, in frame starting at base 1. The germline V gene supplies CDR1 MRHNA and CDR2 SNTAGT. To demonstrate the VDJtools post-analysis software, the study profiled TCR beta repertoires from the peripheral blood of 10 to 15 young patients with multiple sclerosis. Multiple sclerosis patients were children and adolescents aged about 6 to 17 years. Source material: blood. Here the chain combines TRBV6-4 and TRBJ2-7; the D region is possibly TRBD1 or TRBD2, each matching across 5 bases. This sequence was found in a girl aged 2 to 9 with multiple sclerosis. CDR3 loop: CASSPFVGTEQYF. Here is the DNA: TGTGCCAGCAGCCCCTTCGTAGGGACCGAGCAGTACTTC.